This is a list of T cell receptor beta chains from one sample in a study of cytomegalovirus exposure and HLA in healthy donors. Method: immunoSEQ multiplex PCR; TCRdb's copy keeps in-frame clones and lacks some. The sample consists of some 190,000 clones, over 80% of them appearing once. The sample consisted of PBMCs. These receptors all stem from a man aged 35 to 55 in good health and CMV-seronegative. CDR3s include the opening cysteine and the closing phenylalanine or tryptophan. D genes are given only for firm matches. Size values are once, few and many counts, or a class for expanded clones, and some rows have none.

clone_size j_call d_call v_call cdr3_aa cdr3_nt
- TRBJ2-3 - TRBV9 CASSVLLASTDTQYF TGTGCCAGCAGCGTCCTACTAGCTAGCACAGATACGCAGTATTTT
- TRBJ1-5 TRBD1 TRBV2 CASSEELGTVSNQPQHF TGTGCCAGCAGTGAAGAGTTAGGGACAGTTAGCAATCAGCCCCAGCATTTT
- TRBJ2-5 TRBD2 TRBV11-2 CASSPGGSGRAGETQYF TGTGCCAGCAGCCCCGGGGGTAGCGGGAGGGCCGGGGAGACCCAGTACTTC
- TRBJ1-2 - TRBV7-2 CASSLGARANYGYTF TGTGCCAGCAGCTTAGGTGCCCGGGCTAACTATGGCTACACCTTC
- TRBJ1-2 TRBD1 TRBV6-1 CASSEIQGPRGYTF TGTGCCAGCAGTGAGATACAGGGGCCGCGGGGCTACACCTTC
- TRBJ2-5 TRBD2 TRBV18 CASSQLFAGLQETQYF TGTGCCAGCTCACAGCTCTTCGCGGGACTACAAGAGACCCAGTACTTC
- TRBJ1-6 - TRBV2 CASSEKGRGSPLHF TGTGCCAGCAGTGAAAAGGGTCGGGGGTCACCCCTCCACTTT
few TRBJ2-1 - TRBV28 CASSFSFAETTYNEQFF TGTGCCAGCAGTTTTTCTTTTGCGGAAACCACCTACAATGAGCAGTTCTTC
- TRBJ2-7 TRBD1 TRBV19 CASSIAGTGFHEQYF TGTGCCAGTAGTATAGCTGGGACAGGGTTTCACGAGCAGTACTTC
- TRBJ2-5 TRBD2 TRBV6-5 CASSNLGGGAKTQYF TGTGCCAGCAGCAACCTCGGCGGGGGGGCGAAGACCCAGTACTTC
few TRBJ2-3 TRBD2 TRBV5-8 CASSLAASGGAYDTQYF TGTGCCAGCAGCTTGGCAGCTAGCGGGGGGGCTTACGATACGCAGTATTTT
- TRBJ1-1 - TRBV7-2 CASSYREGGTEAFF TGTGCCAGCAGCTACAGGGAAGGGGGAACTGAAGCTTTCTTT
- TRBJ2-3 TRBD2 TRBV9 CASSVGMGGVFFTDTQYF TGTGCCAGCAGCGTAGGGATGGGAGGGGTGTTCTTCACAGATACGCAGTATTTT
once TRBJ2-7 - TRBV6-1 CASTEGPGTLYEQYF TGTGCCAGCACTGAAGGGCCCGGGACACTCTACGAGCAGTACTTC
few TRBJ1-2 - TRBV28 CASRTSFGYGYTF TGTGCCAGCAGAACATCATTTGGCTATGGCTACACCTTC
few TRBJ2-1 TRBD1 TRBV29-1 CSVEGRTGFYNEQFF TGCAGCGTTGAAGGACGGACAGGTTTCTACAATGAGCAGTTCTTC
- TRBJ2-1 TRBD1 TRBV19 CASSIQGAGNEQFF TGTGCCAGTAGTATACAGGGGGCTGGGAATGAGCAGTTCTTC
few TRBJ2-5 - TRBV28 CASSLVGQGQETQYF TGTGCCAGCAGTTTAGTCGGGCAGGGCCAAGAGACCCAGTACTTC
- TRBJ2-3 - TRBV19 CASSPLGGQSTDTQYF TGTGCCAGTAGTCCTCTGGGGGGGCAAAGCACAGATACGCAGTATTTT
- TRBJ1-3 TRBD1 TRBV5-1 CASSSTGSGNTIYF TGCGCCAGCAGCTCGACAGGGTCTGGAAACACCATATATTTT
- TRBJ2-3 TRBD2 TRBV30 CAWSQTSGDTQYF TGTGCCTGGAGTCAGACTAGCGGGGATACGCAGTATTTT
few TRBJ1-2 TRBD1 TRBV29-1 CSVTGQGGNYGYTF TGCAGCGTTACCGGACAGGGGGGTAACTATGGCTACACCTTC
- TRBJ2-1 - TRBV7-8 CASSLLAGPSYNEQFF TGTGCCAGCAGCTTATTGGCGGGACCCTCCTACAATGAGCAGTTCTTC
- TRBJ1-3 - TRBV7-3 CASSLAAGNTIYF TGTGCCAGCAGCTTAGCAGCTGGAAACACCATATATTTT
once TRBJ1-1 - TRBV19 CASSIGRGNTEAFF TGTGCCAGTAGTATAGGCAGGGGGAACACTGAAGCTTTCTTT
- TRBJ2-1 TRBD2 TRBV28 CASSFQSGRAYNEQFF TGTGCCAGCAGTTTCCAAAGCGGGAGGGCCTACAATGAGCAGTTCTTC
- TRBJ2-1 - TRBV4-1 CASSQEGSGSSYNEQFF TGCGCCAGCAGCCAAGAAGGGAGCGGCAGCTCCTACAATGAGCAGTTCTTC
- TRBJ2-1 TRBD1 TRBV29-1 CSVDSPGRGRNERFF TGCAGCGTTGATTCCCCAGGCAGGGGGCGCAATGAGCGGTTCTTC
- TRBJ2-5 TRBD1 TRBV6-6 CASRVGGAETQYF TGTGCCAGCAGGGTAGGGGGCGCAGAGACCCAGTACTTC
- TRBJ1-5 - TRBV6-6 CASSYEGQGQPQHF TGTGCCAGCAGTTACGAAGGGCAGGGACAGCCCCAGCATTTT
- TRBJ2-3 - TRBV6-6 CASSYSGLASDTQYF TGTGCCAGCAGTTACTCGGGGCTAGCGTCAGATACGCAGTATTTT
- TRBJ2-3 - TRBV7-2 CASSLGTVGDTQYF TGTGCCAGCAGCCTAGGGACTGTGGGAGATACGCAGTATTTT
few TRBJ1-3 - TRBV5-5 CASSVQGLPENTIYF TGTGCCAGCAGCGTGCAGGGGCTTCCCGAAAACACCATATATTTT
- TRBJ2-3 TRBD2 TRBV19 CASSISGLAGASDTQYF TGTGCCAGTAGTATATCCGGACTAGCGGGAGCTTCAGATACGCAGTATTTT
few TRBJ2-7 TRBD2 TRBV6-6 CASIDGLAGGRQYF TGTGCCAGCATCGACGGGCTAGCGGGGGGGAGGCAGTACTTC
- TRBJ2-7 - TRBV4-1 CASEKGGSGAYEQYF TGCGCCAGCGAAAAGGGGGGGTCGGGGGCCTACGAGCAGTACTTC
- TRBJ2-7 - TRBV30 CAWRSGVEQYF TGTGCCTGGAGATCCGGGGTCGAGCAGTACTTC
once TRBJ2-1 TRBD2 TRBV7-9 CASSLVRAGVYNEQFF TGTGCCAGCAGCTTAGTCAGGGCGGGAGTTTACAATGAGCAGTTCTTC
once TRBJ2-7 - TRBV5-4 CASSLDRTYEQYF TGTGCCAGCAGCTTGGACAGGACCTACGAGCAGTACTTC
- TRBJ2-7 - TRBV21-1 CASRPISAGGGEQYF TGTGCCAGCAGGCCGATCTCGGCGGGGGGTGGCGAGCAGTACTTC
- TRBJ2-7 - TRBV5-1 CASSLPGSYGTYEQYF TGCGCCAGCAGCTTACCAGGTTCTTACGGGACCTACGAGCAGTACTTC
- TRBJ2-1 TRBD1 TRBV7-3 CASSPGQSYNEQFF TGTGCCAGCAGCCCGGGACAGTCCTACAATGAGCAGTTCTTC
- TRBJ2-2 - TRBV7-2 CASSLATGGGELFF TGTGCCAGCAGCTTAGCTACCGGCGGGGGGGAGCTGTTTTTT
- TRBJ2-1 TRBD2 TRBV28 CATRTSGNNEQFF TGTGCCACGAGGACTAGCGGTAACAATGAGCAGTTCTTC
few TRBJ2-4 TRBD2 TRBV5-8 CASQLLLAGYEAKNIQYF TGTGCCAGTCAACTTCTACTAGCGGGGTATGAAGCCAAAAACATTCAGTACTTC
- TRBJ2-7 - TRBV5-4 CASSYTGFYEQYF TGTGCCAGCAGCTACACCGGGTTCTACGAGCAGTACTTC
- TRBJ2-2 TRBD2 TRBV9 CASSVEASGGASGELFF TGTGCCAGCAGCGTAGAGGCATCGGGGGGGGCCTCCGGGGAGCTGTTTTTT
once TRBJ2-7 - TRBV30 CAWSTGSSYEQYF TGTGCCTGGAGTACAGGTAGCTCCTACGAGCAGTACTTC
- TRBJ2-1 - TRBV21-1 CASSKVFYNEQFF TGTGCCAGCAGCAAAGTATTCTACAATGAGCAGTTCTTC
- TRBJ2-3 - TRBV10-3 CAISRLGGDTQYF TGTGCCATCAGCCGCCTCGGGGGAGATACGCAGTATTTT
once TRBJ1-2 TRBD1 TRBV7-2 CASSLDRDGGYTF TGTGCCAGCAGCCTTGACAGGGACGGTGGCTACACCTTC
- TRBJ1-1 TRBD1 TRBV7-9 CASSLGQGARNTEAFF TGTGCCAGCAGCTTAGGCCAGGGGGCGCGAAACACTGAAGCTTTCTTT
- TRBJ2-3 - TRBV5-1 CASRRQGMADTQYF TGCGCCAGCAGACGCCAGGGGATGGCAGATACGCAGTATTTT
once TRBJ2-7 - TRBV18 CASSLPRSPTSYEQYF TGTGCCAGCTCACTACCCCGGTCCCCTACCTCCTACGAGCAGTACTTC
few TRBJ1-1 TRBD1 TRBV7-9 CSSSPGGYGAFF TGTTCCAGCAGTCCAGGGGGTTACGGAGCTTTCTTT
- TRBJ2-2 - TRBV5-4 CASSLRSGGGGELFF TGTGCCAGCAGCTTGCGGTCGGGGGGCGGCGGGGAGCTGTTTTTT
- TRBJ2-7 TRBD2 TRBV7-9 CASRSGRGYEQYF TGTGCCAGCAGAAGCGGGAGAGGGTACGAGCAGTACTTC